The sequence of this TCR beta chain was determined in a study of shared clonotypes between healthy human individuals. Some clones are missing from TCRdb's copy, which holds only in-frame ones; the method was immunoSEQ multiplex PCR. The repertoire holds hundreds of thousands of clones, approximately 73% seen once, with roughly 1.9% in the top ten. Points from the study as a whole: Memory subsets generally showed smaller estimated richness than naive subsets did.

This CDR3 comprises 16 residues. Germline lookup yields CDR1 SGHNT and CDR2 YYREEE (reference sequence). Trimming cost V 2 bases and J 1 base; bases outside gene matches: 3. In the case of this clone: Its antigen is as yet unknown.

V gene TRBV5-4 combines with J gene TRBJ1-4, with 9 bases matching TRBD1. This clonotype was obtained from a woman aged 25 to 45 in good health. The sequenced sample consisted of memory CD4+ T cells sorted from blood. Subset in this sample: CD45RA-negative fraction. The CDR3 nucleotides are TGTGCCAGCAGCTTACAGGGGGCGGGAACTAATGAAAAACTGTTTTTT. Its translation: CASSLQGAGTNEKLFF.